This T cell receptor beta chain comes out of a study of T cell responses to AZD1222 COVID-19 vaccine. The CDR3 has 16 amino acids. Germline loops: CDR1 SGHRS, CDR2 YFSETQ. Trimming removed 4 bases from V and 6 bases from J, with 19 bases in between. Libraries were prepared by immunoSEQ multiplex PCR; TCRdb keeps only in-frame clonotypes and omits some of them. The repertoire holds 150,000 to 200,000 clones, with roughly 92% as singletons. The clonotype was recovered from an adult in good health. The material was peripheral blood, obtained on day 0 of AZD1222 vaccination. The rearrangement joins TRBV5-1 to TRBJ2-2; D is ambiguous. Here the CDR3 DNA reads TGCGCCAGCAGCCCTCTTGAAGCTATCGTCGCCGGGGAGCTGTTTTTT. It codes for CASSPLEAIVAGELFF.